This T cell receptor beta chain was recorded in a study of early T cells in non-severe SARS-CoV-2 infection. Study in general: Sequencing targeted bulk RNA from unsorted whole blood, leaving chains unpaired.

The ends were cut back, 2 bases at V and 6 bases at J, with 5 bases in the middle. Germline-derived CDR1 and CDR2 are DFQATT and SNEGSKA (reference sequence). The CDR3 is 11 amino acids. About this clonotype itself: The antigen remains unidentified.

Study-level findings and limits: VDJdb matching, biased toward anti-spike CD8 responses, missed private and CD4 specificities.

The TCR library protocol was used to attach unique molecular identifiers. These identifiers were attached to individual cDNA molecules. TCRdb re-called the 5' RACE reads through MiXCR, storing one row per CDR3 protein. This table has around 70,000 distinct CDR3 sequences, about a tenth appearing once. The chain links TRBV20-1 to TRBJ2-1; D remains unclear. This receptor was obtained from an adult who was a healthcare worker with PCR-confirmed SARS-CoV-2 infection or an uninfected control (not recorded which). The sequenced material came from whole blood. In DNA, the CDR3 is TGCAGTGCTAGAACACCCAATGAGCAGTTCTTC. It specifies CSARTPNEQFF.